These 2 T cell receptor beta chains were sequenced from one sample in a study of metastatic and nonmetastatic thyroid tumors. TCRdb re-called the PCR reads via MiXCR. The table records more than 85,000 clones, 8% to 9.5% of them present only once. Thyroid surgery took place with no prior treatment in any patient. Sequencing was done on a sample of blood. All receptors come from a female donor with papillary thyroid cancer or a benign thyroid nodule (not recorded which). Some clones in this sample may be carry-over from other donors' samples.

This clone was seen many times. The chain carries TRBV20-1 and TRBJ1-6; TRBD1 matches 8 bases. V lost 3 bases to trimming and J lost 9 bases; unmatched junction nucleotides: 19. The CDR3 has 18 amino acids. Germline CDR1 DFQATT, CDR2 SNEGSKA (reference sequence). The chain's CDR3 is CSARGRDRTSSYSSPLHF. Written as DNA, the CDR3 is TGCAGTGCTAGGGGTAGGGACAGGACTTCCTCGTACTCTTCACCCCTCCACTTT.

This clone was picked up many times. The chain employs TRBV6-6 and TRBJ1-5; maybe TRBD1 (5 bases). Trimming took 0 bases from V and 5 from J, leaving 8 bases between them. This CDR3 region has 14 residues. CDR1 is MNHNY and CDR2 is SVGAGI in the germline V gene (reference sequence). The CDR3, as DNA: TGTGCCAGCAGTTACTCTGGGGGAGATCAGCCCCAGCATTTT. It yields the protein CASSYSGGDQPQHF.